Following are 20 T cell receptor beta chains from one sample sequenced in a study of CD8 T cells in ankylosing spondylitis. Findings of the study overall: Seven or eight highly homologous variants made up a TCR beta motif, and this motif appeared characteristic of ankylosing spondylitis blood.

TCRdb passed the 5' RACE reads through MiXCR, listing each CDR3 protein once. This table holds about 130,000 distinct CDR3 sequences, about 15% found once. Their cognate antigens are unknown. Specimen: blood, either unsorted or a sorted T cell fraction (not recorded which). The receptors were gathered from a male donor with ankylosing spondylitis.

The chain carries TRBV29-1 and TRBJ1-1, with 7 bases lining up with TRBD1. CDR1 and CDR2 (germline): SQVTM, ANQGSEA. This CDR3 comprises 14 residues. Losses at the gene ends were 4 bases for V and 10 bases for J; bases not matched to a gene: 15. The CDR3 DNA reads TGCAGCGTTGGGCTGGGGGGGACAGTCAACTCAGCTTTCTTT. Residues: CSVGLGGTVNSAFF.

This clonotype was recorded at least ten times. This sequence joins TRBV20-1 and TRBJ2-3, with 9 positions matching TRBD2. There are 16 residues in the CDR3. The ends lost 0 bases at V and 3 bases at J; junction bases unmatched: 7. Germline CDR1 and CDR2: DFQATT and SNEGSKA (reference sequence). CDR3 nucleotide sequence: TGCAGTGCTAGAGACCAAAGCGGGAGGCGAACAGATACGCAGTATTTT. Translating gives CSARDQSGRRTDTQYF.

V usage is TRBV7-9 and J usage is TRBJ2-1, with 8 nucleotides matching TRBD1. Germline CDR1 and CDR2: SEHNR and FQNEAQ (reference sequence). The CDR3 length is 15 residues. Trimming cost V 5 bases and J 6 bases; bases outside gene matches: 9. CDR3 amino acids: CASSVDRGAGNEQFF. CDR3 nucleotides: TGTGCCAGCAGCGTCGACAGGGGCGCAGGCAATGAGCAGTTCTTC.

This clonotype was seen a few times. V is TRBV27 and J is TRBJ2-2; 7 positions match TRBD1. The CDR3 consists of 16 residues. The germline CDR1 and CDR2 sequences are MNHEY and SMNVEV (reference sequence). Trimming took 3 bases from V and 5 from J; bases not matched to a gene: 9. The CDR3 nucleotides are TGTGCCAGCAGTTTTAGCGATAGGGGGCTTACCGGGGAGCTGTTTTTT. Amino acid sequence: CASSFSDRGLTGELFF.

In its sample, this clonotype was seen a few times. J is TRBJ1-1 and V is TRBV25-1, with 7 bases matching TRBD1. Germline V gives CDR1 MGHDK, CDR2 SYGVNS. Trimming cost V 5 bases and J 5 bases; bases outside gene matches: 5. The CDR3 length is 13 residues. This chain's CDR3 is CASSTTGLTEAFF. The CDR3 DNA reads as TGTGCCAGCAGTACGACAGGGTTGACTGAAGCTTTCTTT. Drawing the rest from reference TRBV25-1 and TRBJ1-1, the complete variable domain is EADIYQTPRYLVIGTGKKITLECSQTMGHDKMYWYQQDPGMELHLIHYSYGVNSTEKGDLSSESTVSRIRTEHFPLTLESARPSHTSQYLCASSTTGLTEAFFGQGTRLTVV.

The chain has TRBV4-3 and TRBJ2-3; D possibly corresponds to TRBD2 (7 bases). There are 16 residues in the CDR3. Germline CDR1 reads LGHNA; CDR2 reads YSLEER. Trimming took 1 base from V and 6 from J, leaving 17 bases between them. This chain's CDR3 is CASSQAMWTRGDTQYF. Written as DNA, the CDR3 is TGCGCCAGCAGCCAAGCAATGTGGACTAGGGGGGATACGCAGTATTTT.

This rearrangement joins TRBV20-1 to TRBJ1-2; D is possibly TRBD1 (5 bases). From germline, CDR1 is DFQATT and CDR2 SNEGSKA (reference sequence). The CDR3 spans 15 residues. Trimming removed 6 bases at V and 4 bases at J, with 21 bases between. CDR3 loop: CSALGDGSFTYGYTF. CDR3 bases: TGCAGTGCCTTAGGGGACGGATCCTTTACCTATGGCTACACCTTC.

The chain combines TRBV15 with TRBJ1-4; TRBD1 matches at 11 bases. There are 16 residues in the CDR3. J was trimmed by 7 bases and V by 5 bases; bases with no gene match: 9. Germline V gene data show CDR1 as LNHNV and CDR2 as YYDKDF (reference sequence). The CDR3 DNA follows: TGTGCCACCAGCCGTTTTGCCGGGACAGGGGGTGAAAAACTGTTTTTT. Protein product: CATSRFAGTGGEKLFF.

In DNA, the CDR3 is TGTGCCAGCAGCCCCGGGGGGGGTCGCTACAATGAGCAGTTCTTC. It translates to CASSPGGGRYNEQFF. V usage is TRBV3-1 and J usage is TRBJ2-1, with TRBD2 identical over 8 bases. Germline CDR1 reads LGHDT; CDR2 reads YNNKEL (reference sequence). V shed 4 bases, J shed 3 bases, and the junction held 5 bases outside the gene matches. The CDR3 totals 15 residues.

This clonotype was recorded a few times. This chain links TRBV6-5 with TRBJ2-7; 7 bases match TRBD2. CDR1 and CDR2 (germline): MNHEY, SVGAGI. V was clipped by 5 bases and J by 4 bases; unmatched bases: 11. The CDR3 covers 15 residues. The CDR3: CASSTPREGVYEQYF. In DNA, the CDR3 is TGTGCCAGCAGTACTCCAAGGGAGGGAGTTTACGAGCAGTACTTC.

The sample holds many counts of this clonotype. The gene calls are TRBV29-1 and TRBJ2-2, with a possible D match to TRBD1 (6 bases). Per germline, CDR1 SQVTM and CDR2 ANQGSEA. The CDR3 has 12 residues. V gave up 4 bases and J gave up 5 bases, with 8 bases separating them. CDR3 sequence: CSVGGQTGELFF. In DNA, the CDR3 is TGCAGCGTTGGGGGGCAGACCGGGGAGCTGTTTTTT.

The chain couples TRBV20-1 to TRBJ2-7; D perhaps matches TRBD2 (5 bases). The CDR3 has 13 amino acids. Between the trimmed V and J ends, which lost 5 bases and 0 bases, there was a span of 11 bases. Germline values: CDR1 DFQATT, CDR2 SNEGSKA (reference sequence). The chain's CDR3 is CSARGSYSYEQYF. The CDR3, as DNA: TGCAGTGCTCGCGGGTCTTACTCCTACGAGCAGTACTTC.

Of note for this clonotype: The junction differs from germline at one of its ends, possibly a read error. The rearrangement joins TRBV27 to TRBJ2-3; perhaps TRBD1 as D (7 bases). Germline-derived CDR1 and CDR2 are MNHEY and SMNVEV (reference sequence). This CDR3 region has 13 residues. CDR3 region: CASSLSGGDTQYF. Written as DNA, the CDR3 is TGTGCCAGCAGTCTATCAGGGGGGGATACGCAGTATTTT.

The chain links TRBV28 to TRBJ2-3; 7 nucleotides match TRBD2. The CDR3 spans 15 residues. Germline assignment: CDR1 MDHEN and CDR2 SYDVKM. Trimming removed 0 bases from V and 3 bases from J; junction bases left unmatched: 3. CDR3 residues: CASSLWSGGTDTQYF. The CDR3, as DNA: TGTGCCAGCAGTTTATGGTCCGGGGGGACAGATACGCAGTATTTT.

This clonotype was seen only a few times. The chain is built from TRBV4-1 and TRBJ2-2, with D possibly TRBD2 on 5 matching bases. The CDR3 has 15 residues. CDR1 and CDR2 (germline): MGHRA, YSYEKL. V dropped 5 bases and J dropped 0 bases, with 10 bases sitting between them. DNA for the CDR3: TGCGCCAGCAGCGAGGACTCGGCGAACACCGGGGAGCTGTTTTTT. Translation gives CASSEDSANTGELFF.

This clonotype was seen only a few times. This sequence joins TRBV27 and TRBJ2-1, with unresolved D. The CDR3 spans 11 residues. The V gene's germline CDR1 is MNHEY and CDR2 SMNVEV (reference sequence). Trimming stripped 4 bases from V and 6 bases from J, with 4 bases between. DNA for the CDR3: TGTGCCAGCAGTTACTTCAATGAGCAGTTCTTC. Its translation: CASSYFNEQFF.

This clonotype was found a few times. The chain carries TRBV29-1 and TRBJ2-2; unclear D gene. The CDR3 spans 17 residues. Germline CDR1 and CDR2: SQVTM and ANQGSEA. Trimming left V 1 base short and J 2 bases short, with 17 bases between. CDR3 in DNA: TGCAGCGTTGAAGGTTGGCCAGATACACTTAACACCGGGGAGCTGTTTTTT. This encodes CSVEGWPDTLNTGELFF.

This clonotype occurred a few times. The DNA of the CDR3 is TGTGCCATCAGTTTTGGAGATACGCAGTATTTT. It is translated as CAISFGDTQYF. The chain recombines TRBV10-3 with TRBJ2-3; D gene ambiguous. Trimming shortened V by 5 bases and J by 5 bases, and 5 bases separated the two germline ends. The CDR3 runs 11 residues. Germline CDR1 is ENHRY and CDR2 is SYGVKD.

Regarding this clonotype: Since no conserved phenylalanine or tryptophan closes the CDR3, a read error is the likely cause. The chain has TRBV12-3 or TRBV12-4 and TRBJ1-4; 7 nucleotides line up with TRBD1. J was trimmed by 8 bases and V by 7 bases; bases with no gene match: 10. The CDR3 is 14 amino acids. CDR3 coding DNA: TGTGCCAGCAACATAGGGGGCGCTCGGGAAAAACTGTTTGTT. Translation: CASNIGGAREKLFV.

This clonotype was detected only a few times. This chain connects TRBV7-9 to TRBJ2-7; D possibly matches TRBD1 or TRBD2 (5 bases each). CDR1 and CDR2 from the germline V gene are SEHNR and FQNEAQ (reference sequence). The CDR3 spans 14 residues. Trimming pared 6 bases from V and 3 bases from J, leaving 15 bases between. CDR3 sequence reads: CASSPPGPDYEQYF. CDR3 DNA: TGTGCCAGCAGTCCTCCGGGACCAGACTACGAGCAGTACTTC.